This TCR beta chain was found in a study of T cells in Graves' hyperthyroidism and ophthalmopathy. Study-level results: Most thyroid clonotypes with frequency above 0.001 were detected in blood.

The CDR3 runs to 12 residues. Germline V CDR1 and CDR2: GTSNPN, SVGIG (reference sequence). V shed 3 bases and J shed 7 bases, with 12 bases lying between them. Using RNA transcripts as the source, TCR beta CDR3 regions were amplified. The primer set for the first-round RT-PCR of the TCR CDR3 was HTBI. TCRdb fed the multiplex PCR reads into MiXCR, producing one record per CDR3 protein. The sample lists approximately 100,000 distinct CDR3 sequences, roughly 37% occurring once. Diagnosis of hyperthyroidism was new in patients aged 18 to 65, and its duration was under 2 months. The study left out patients who had uncontrolled infection, other autoimmune disease, pregnancy or lactation. Thyroid ultrasound, orbital computed tomography, clinical symptoms, and serum thyroxine and TRAb underpinned diagnoses. This clonotype is a singleton in its sample. Its antigen is still unknown. This sequence may be a read error, since a much larger clone differs from it by one base.

Specimen: peripheral blood or thyroid tissue (not recorded which). The receptor was isolated from a woman aged 30 to 39 with Graves' hyperthyroidism. This sequence joins TRBV30 and TRBJ1-2; TRBD1 might be the D (6 bases). CDR3 protein: CAWRLQGCGYTF. In DNA form, the CDR3 reads TGTGCCTGGAGATTACAGGGCTGTGGCTACACCTTC.